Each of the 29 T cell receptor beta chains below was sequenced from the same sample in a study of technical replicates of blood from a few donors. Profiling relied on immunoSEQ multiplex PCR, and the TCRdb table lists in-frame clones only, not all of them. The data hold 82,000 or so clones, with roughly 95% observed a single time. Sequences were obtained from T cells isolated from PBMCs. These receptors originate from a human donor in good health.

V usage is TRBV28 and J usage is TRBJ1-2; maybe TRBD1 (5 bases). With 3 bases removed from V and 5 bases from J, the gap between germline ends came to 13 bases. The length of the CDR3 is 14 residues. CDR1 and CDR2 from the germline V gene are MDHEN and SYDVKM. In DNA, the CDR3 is TGTGCCAGCAGTTTGTATTCAGGGTATTATGGCTACACCTTC. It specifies CASSLYSGYYGYTF.

The DNA of the CDR3 is TGTGCCAGCAGCCCGGGACAGTACTACAATGAGCAGTTCTTC. As protein: CASSPGQYYNEQFF. This chain uses TRBV14 with TRBJ2-1, with 7 bases matching TRBD1. With 4 bases clipped from V and 3 bases from J, the junction kept 3 bases outside the gene matches. The CDR3 totals 14 residues. The germline V gene encodes CDR1 SGHDN and CDR2 FVKESK.

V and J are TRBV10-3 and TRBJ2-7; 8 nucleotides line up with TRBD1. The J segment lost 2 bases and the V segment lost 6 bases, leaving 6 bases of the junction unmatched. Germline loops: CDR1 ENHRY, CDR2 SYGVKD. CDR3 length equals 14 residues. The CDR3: CAISDRGSPYEQYF. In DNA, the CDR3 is TGTGCCATCAGCGACAGGGGATCGCCCTACGAGCAGTACTTC.

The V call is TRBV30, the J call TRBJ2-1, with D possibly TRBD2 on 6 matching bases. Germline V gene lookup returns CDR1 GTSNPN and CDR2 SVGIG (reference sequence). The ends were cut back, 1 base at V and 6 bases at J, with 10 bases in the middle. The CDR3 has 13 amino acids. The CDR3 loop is CAWSDGGSNEQFF. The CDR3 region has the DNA TGTGCCTGGAGTGACGGGGGTAGCAATGAGCAGTTCTTC.

CDR3 DNA: TGCAGCGTAAGGGGGCGGATTGAAGCTTTCTTT. This sequence encodes CSVRGRIEAFF. The gene calls are TRBV29-1 and TRBJ1-1, with 7 bases fitting TRBD1. From germline, CDR1 is SQVTM and CDR2 ANQGSEA. J was trimmed by 7 bases and V by 6 bases; bases with no gene match: 5. This CDR3 is built from 11 residues. Using reference TRBV29-1 and TRBJ1-1 for the parts outside the CDR3, the full variable domain is SAVISQKPSRDICQRGTSLTIQCQVDSQVTMMFWYRQQPGQSLTLIATANQGSEATYESGFVIDKFPISRPNLTFSTLTVSNMSPEDSSIYLCSVRGRIEAFFGQGTRLTVV.

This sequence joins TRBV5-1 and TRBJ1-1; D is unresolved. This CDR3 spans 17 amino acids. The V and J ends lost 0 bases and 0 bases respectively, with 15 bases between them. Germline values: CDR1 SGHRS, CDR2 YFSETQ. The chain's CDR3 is CASSLALAGSVNTEAFF. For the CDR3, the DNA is TGCGCCAGCAGCTTGGCTTTAGCGGGCTCGGTGAACACTGAAGCTTTCTTT.

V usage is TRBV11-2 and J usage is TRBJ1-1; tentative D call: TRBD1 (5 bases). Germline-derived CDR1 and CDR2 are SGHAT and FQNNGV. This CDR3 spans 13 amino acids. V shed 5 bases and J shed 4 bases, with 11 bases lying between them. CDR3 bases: TGTGCCAGCAGCCGAACCACAGGCACTGAAGCTTTCTTT. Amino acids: CASSRTTGTEAFF. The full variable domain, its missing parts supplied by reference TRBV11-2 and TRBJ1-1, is EAGVAQSPRYKIIEKRQSVAFWCNPISGHATLYWYQQILGQGPKLLIQFQNNGVVDDSQLPKDRFSAERLKGVDSTLKIQPAKLEDSAVYLCASSRTTGTEAFFGQGTRLTVV.

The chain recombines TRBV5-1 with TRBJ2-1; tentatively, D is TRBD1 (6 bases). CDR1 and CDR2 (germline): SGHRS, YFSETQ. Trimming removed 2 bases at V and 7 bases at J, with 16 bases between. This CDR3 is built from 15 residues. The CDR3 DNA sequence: TGCGCCAGCAGCTTTATAAGCCTCACAGGGAATGAGCAGTTCTTC. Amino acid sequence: CASSFISLTGNEQFF.

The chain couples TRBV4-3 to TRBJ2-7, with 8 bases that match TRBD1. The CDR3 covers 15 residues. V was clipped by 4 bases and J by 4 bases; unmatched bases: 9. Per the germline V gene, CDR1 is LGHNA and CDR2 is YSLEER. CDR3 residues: CASSPGTGSGYEQYF. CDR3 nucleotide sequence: TGCGCCAGCAGCCCCGGGACAGGAAGTGGGTACGAGCAGTACTTC.

This CDR3 is CAASGGGSYEQYF. The CDR3 nucleotides read TGTGCCGCTAGTGGAGGAGGTTCCTACGAGCAGTACTTC. V usage is TRBV2 and J usage is TRBJ2-7; TRBD2 is a possible D gene (5 bases). V was pared by 11 bases and J by 1 base, with 15 bases between. Per the germline V gene, CDR1 is SNHLY and CDR2 is FYNNEI. The CDR3 is made up of 13 amino acids.

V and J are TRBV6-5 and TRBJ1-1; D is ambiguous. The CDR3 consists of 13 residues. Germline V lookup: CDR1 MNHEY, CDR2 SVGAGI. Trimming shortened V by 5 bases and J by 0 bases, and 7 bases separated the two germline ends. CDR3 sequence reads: CASSLSMNTEAFF. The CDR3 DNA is TGTGCCAGCAGTCTCAGTATGAACACTGAAGCTTTCTTT.

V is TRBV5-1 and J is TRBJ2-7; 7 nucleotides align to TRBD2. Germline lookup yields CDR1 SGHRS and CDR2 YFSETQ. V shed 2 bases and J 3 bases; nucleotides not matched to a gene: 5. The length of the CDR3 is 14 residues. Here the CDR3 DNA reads TGCGCCAGCAGCTTTGAGCGGGAAATCTACGAGCAGTACTTC. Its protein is CASSFEREIYEQYF.

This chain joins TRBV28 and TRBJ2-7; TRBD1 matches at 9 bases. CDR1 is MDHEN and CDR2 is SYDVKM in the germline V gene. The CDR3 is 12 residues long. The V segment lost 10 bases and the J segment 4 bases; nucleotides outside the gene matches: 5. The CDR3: CATRDRDYEQYF. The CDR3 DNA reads TGTGCCACACGGGACAGGGATTACGAGCAGTACTTC.

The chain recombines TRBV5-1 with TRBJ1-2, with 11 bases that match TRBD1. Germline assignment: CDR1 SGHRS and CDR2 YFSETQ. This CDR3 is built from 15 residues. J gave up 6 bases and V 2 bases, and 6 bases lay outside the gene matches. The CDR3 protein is CASSFGQGARDGYTF. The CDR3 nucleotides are TGCGCCAGCAGCTTTGGACAGGGGGCGCGAGATGGCTACACCTTC. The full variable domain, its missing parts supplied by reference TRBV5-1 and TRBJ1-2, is KAGVTQTPRYLIKTRGQQVTLSCSPISGHRSVSWYQQTPGQGLQFLFEYFSETQRNKGNFPGRFSGRQFSNSRSEMNVSTLELGDSALYLCASSFGQGARDGYTFGSGTRLTVV.

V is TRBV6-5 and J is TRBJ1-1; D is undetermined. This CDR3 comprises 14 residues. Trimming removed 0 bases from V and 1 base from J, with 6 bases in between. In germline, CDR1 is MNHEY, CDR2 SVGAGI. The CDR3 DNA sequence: TGTGCCAGCAGTTACTCAACGGGGAACACTGAAGCTTTCTTT. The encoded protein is CASSYSTGNTEAFF.

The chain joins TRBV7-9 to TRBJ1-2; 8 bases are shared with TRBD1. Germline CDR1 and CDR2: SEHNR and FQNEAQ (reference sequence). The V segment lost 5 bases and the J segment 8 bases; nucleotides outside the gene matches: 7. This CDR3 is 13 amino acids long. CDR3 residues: CASSLGQGWGYTF. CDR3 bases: TGTGCCAGCAGCCTCGGACAGGGTTGGGGCTACACCTTC. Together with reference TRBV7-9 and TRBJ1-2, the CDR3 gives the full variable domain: DTGVSQNPRHKITKRGQNVTFRCDPISEHNRLYWYRQTLGQGPEFLTYFQNEAQLEKSRLLSDRFSAERPKGSFSTLEIQRTEQGDSAMYLCASSLGQGWGYTFGSGTRLTVV.

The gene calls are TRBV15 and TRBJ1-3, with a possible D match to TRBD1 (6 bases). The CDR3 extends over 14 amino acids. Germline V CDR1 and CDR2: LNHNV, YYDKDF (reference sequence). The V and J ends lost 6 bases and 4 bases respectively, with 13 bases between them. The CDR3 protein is CATRTRGSGNTIYF. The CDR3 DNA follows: TGTGCCACCAGGACCAGGGGATCCGGAAACACCATATATTTT. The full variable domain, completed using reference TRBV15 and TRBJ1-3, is DAMVIQNPRYQVTQFGKPVTLSCSQTLNHNVMYWYQQKSSQAPKLLFHYYDKDFNNEADTPDNFQSRRPNTSFCFLDIRSPGLGDTAMYLCATRTRGSGNTIYFGEGSWLTVV.

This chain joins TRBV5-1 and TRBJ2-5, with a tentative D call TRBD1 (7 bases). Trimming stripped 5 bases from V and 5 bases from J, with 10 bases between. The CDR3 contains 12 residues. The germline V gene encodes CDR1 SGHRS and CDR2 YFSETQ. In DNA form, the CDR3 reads TGCGCCAGCAGGGAGGGGGCGGAGACCCAGTACTTC. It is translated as CASREGAETQYF.

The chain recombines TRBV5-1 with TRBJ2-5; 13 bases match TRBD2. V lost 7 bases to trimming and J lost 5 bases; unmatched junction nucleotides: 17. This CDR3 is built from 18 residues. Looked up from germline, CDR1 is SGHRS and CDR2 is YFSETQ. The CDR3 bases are TGCGCCAGCTGTACTACAGGTTTACTAGCGGGAGGGGGGGAGACCCAGTACTTC. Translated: CASCTTGLLAGGGETQYF.

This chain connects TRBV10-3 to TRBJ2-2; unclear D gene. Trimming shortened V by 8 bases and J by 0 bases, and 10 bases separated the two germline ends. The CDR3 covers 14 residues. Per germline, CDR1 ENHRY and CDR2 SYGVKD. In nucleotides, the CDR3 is TGTGCCATCTCCTTATCTTCGAACACCGGGGAGCTGTTTTTT. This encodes CAISLSSNTGELFF.

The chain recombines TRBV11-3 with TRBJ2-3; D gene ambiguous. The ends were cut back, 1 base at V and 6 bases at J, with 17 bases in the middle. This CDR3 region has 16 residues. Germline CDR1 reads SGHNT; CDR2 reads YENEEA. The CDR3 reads CASSLVIASPDDTQYF. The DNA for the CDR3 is TGTGCCAGCAGCTTAGTCATAGCCTCCCCTGACGATACGCAGTATTTT.

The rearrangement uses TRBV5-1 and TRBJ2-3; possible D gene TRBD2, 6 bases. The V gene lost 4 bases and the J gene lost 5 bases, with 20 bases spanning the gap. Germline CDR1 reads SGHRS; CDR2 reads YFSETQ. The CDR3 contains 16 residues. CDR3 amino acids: CASSGRDSPSGDTQYF. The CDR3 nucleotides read TGCGCCAGCAGCGGTCGGGACTCTCCCTCGGGAGATACGCAGTATTTT. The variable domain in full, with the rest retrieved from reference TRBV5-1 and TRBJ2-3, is KAGVTQTPRYLIKTRGQQVTLSCSPISGHRSVSWYQQTPGQGLQFLFEYFSETQRNKGNFPGRFSGRQFSNSRSEMNVSTLELGDSALYLCASSGRDSPSGDTQYFGPGTRLTVL.

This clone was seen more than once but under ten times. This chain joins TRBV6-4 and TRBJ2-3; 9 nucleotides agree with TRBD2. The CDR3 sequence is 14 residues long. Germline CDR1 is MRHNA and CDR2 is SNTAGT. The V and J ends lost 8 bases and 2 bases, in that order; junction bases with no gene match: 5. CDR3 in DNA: TGTGCCAGCGGTAGCGGGAGTGTCACAGATACGCAGTATTTT. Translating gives CASGSGSVTDTQYF.

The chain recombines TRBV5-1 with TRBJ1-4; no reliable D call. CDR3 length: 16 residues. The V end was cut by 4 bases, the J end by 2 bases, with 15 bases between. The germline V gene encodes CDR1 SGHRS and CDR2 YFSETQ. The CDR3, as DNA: TGCGCCAGCAGCGTGGGCCGAGGAGGGACTAATGAAAAACTGTTTTTT. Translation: CASSVGRGGTNEKLFF.

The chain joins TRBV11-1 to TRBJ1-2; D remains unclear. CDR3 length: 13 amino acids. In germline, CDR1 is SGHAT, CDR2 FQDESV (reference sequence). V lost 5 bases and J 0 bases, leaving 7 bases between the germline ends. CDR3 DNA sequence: TGTGCCAGCAGCACTCGTCCTAACTATGGCTACACCTTC. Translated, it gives CASSTRPNYGYTF.

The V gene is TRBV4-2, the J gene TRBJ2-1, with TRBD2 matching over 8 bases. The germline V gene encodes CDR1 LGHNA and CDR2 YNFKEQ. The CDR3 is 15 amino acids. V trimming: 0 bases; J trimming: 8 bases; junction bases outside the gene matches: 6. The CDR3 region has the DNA TGTGCCAGCAGCCAAGAACTAGCGGCTATCGATGAGCAGTTCTTC. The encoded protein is CASSQELAAIDEQFF.

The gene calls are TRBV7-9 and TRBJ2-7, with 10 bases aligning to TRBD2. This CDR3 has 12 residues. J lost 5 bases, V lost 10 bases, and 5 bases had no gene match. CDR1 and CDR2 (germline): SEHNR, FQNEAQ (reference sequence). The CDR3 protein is CATSGSLDEQYF. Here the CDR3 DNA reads TGTGCCACTAGCGGGAGTCTTGACGAGCAGTACTTC.

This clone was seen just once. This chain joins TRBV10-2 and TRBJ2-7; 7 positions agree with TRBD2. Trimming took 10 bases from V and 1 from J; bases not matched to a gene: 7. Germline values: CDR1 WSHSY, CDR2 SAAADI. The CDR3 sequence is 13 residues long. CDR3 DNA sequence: TGCGCCATCGAGACTAGCACTTCCTACGAGCAGTACTTC. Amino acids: CAIETSTSYEQYF.

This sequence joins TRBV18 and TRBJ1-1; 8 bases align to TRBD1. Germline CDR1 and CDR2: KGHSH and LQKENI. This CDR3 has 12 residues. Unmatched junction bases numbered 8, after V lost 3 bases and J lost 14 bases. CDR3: CASSPGTGGCFF. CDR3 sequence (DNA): TGTGCCAGCTCACCGGGGACAGGAGGATGCTTCTTT. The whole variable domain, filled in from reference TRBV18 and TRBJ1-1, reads NAGVMQNPRHLVRRRGQEARLRCSPMKGHSHVYWYRQLPEEGLKFMVYLQKENIIDESGMPKERFSAEFPKEGPSILRIQQVVRGDSAAYFCASSPGTGGCFFGQGTRLTVV.